This T cell receptor beta chain was captured in a study of blood T cell repertoires in COVID-19. Germline values: CDR1 SEHNR, CDR2 FQNEAQ (reference sequence). Trimming removed 8 bases from V and 1 base from J; junction bases left unmatched: 10. The CDR3 contains 15 residues. Data came from immunoSEQ multiplex PCR; TCRdb stores just in-frame clones and leaves some out. The sample consists of roughly 250,000 clones, roughly 80% of them appearing once. V usage is TRBV7-9 and J usage is TRBJ2-5; TRBD2 matches 7 bases. Material for sequencing was peripheral blood. The TCR comes from a woman at least 80 years old with acute or convalescent COVID-19. CDR3 in amino acids: CASRRGGQGQETQYF. The DNA for the CDR3 is TGTGCCAGCCGCCGGGGAGGGCAGGGCCAAGAGACCCAGTACTTC.